The 25 T cell receptor beta chains listed next were all sequenced from one sample in a study of shared clonotypes between healthy human individuals. Profiling relied on immunoSEQ multiplex PCR, and the TCRdb table lists in-frame clones only, not all of them. The sample consists of a few million clones, around nine tenths of them appearing once. Sequences were obtained from naive CD4+ T cells sorted from blood. As for subset: CD45RA+ positively selected. These receptors were collected from a man between 18 and 35 years old in good health.

The gene calls are TRBV6-5 and TRBJ2-7; D may match TRBD1 or TRBD2 (5 bases each). The CDR3 is 15 residues long. CDR1 is MNHEY, CDR2 SVGAGI, per germline. V shed 0 bases and J shed 2 bases, with 11 bases lying between them. The CDR3 bases are TGTGCCAGCAGTTACTCCGGGACGGCGGCCTACGAGCAGTACTTC. Translated: CASSYSGTAAYEQYF.

The gene calls are TRBV27 and TRBJ2-7, with unresolved D. V lost 8 bases, J lost 3 bases, and 2 bases lay in between. The CDR3 extends over 9 amino acids. Germline-derived CDR1 and CDR2 are MNHEY and SMNVEV (reference sequence). In DNA form, the CDR3 reads TGTGCCAGCCGCTACGAGCAGTACTTC. This sequence encodes CASRYEQYF.

CDR3 protein: CATGLAAIHNEQFF. CDR3 bases: TGTGCCACCGGACTAGCGGCGATTCACAATGAGCAGTTCTTC. The rearrangement joins TRBV10-3 to TRBJ2-1, with TRBD2 identical over 10 bases. Germline V gives CDR1 ENHRY, CDR2 SYGVKD. This CDR3 contains 14 residues. Unmatched junction bases numbered 8, after V lost 10 bases and J lost 5 bases.

V is TRBV30 and J is TRBJ1-2; D not certain. The CDR3 contains 11 residues. V lost 5 bases, J lost 1 base, and 5 bases lay in between. Germline CDR1 reads GTSNPN; CDR2 reads SVGIG (reference sequence). The CDR3 DNA is TGTGCCTGGGACAATAACTATGGCTACACCTTC. Encoded protein: CAWDNNYGYTF.

In regard to this clone: The same CDR3 can be traced to other DNA sequences in this sample. The chain joins TRBV14 to TRBJ2-5; 10 nucleotides align to TRBD1. The germline gives CDR1 SGHDN, CDR2 FVKESK. The CDR3 runs to 14 residues. The V gene end was trimmed by 4 bases and the J gene end by 4 bases; junction bases not matched to a gene: 3. In nucleotides, the CDR3 is TGTGCCAGCAGCCGACAGGGGGCCGGAGAGACCCAGTACTTC. Translation: CASSRQGAGETQYF.

DNA for the CDR3: TGCAGCGCGACTACAGGGCTTTTGTGGAGTGAGCAGTTCTTC. Its translation is CSATTGLLWSEQFF. The chain recombines TRBV29-1 with TRBJ2-1, with a possible D match to TRBD1 (6 bases). Trimming took off 7 bases at V and 9 bases at J, with 22 bases between the two ends. Germline CDR1 reads SQVTM; CDR2 reads ANQGSEA. The CDR3 is 14 residues long.

The genes are TRBV9 and TRBJ2-3, with D possibly TRBD2 on 5 matching bases. Trimming stripped 6 bases from V and 5 bases from J, with 22 bases between. Germline CDR1 is SGDLS and CDR2 is YYNGEE. The CDR3 runs 16 residues. This CDR3 reads CASTPSSFFGGDTQYF. For the CDR3, the DNA is TGTGCCAGCACCCCATCTAGCTTTTTCGGTGGAGATACGCAGTATTTT. The whole variable domain, remainder taken from reference TRBV9 and TRBJ2-3, is DSGVTQTPKHLITATGQRVTLRCSPRSGDLSVYWYQQSLDQGLQFLIQYYNGEERAKGNILERFSAQQFPDLHSELNLSSLELGDSALYFCASTPSSFFGGDTQYFGPGTRLTVL.

The CDR3 nucleotides read TGTGCCATCAGTAAATGGACTAGCGGGAGCTCCTACAATGAGCAGTTCTTC. This translates into CAISKWTSGSSYNEQFF. The rearrangement uses TRBV10-3 and TRBJ2-1; 13 nucleotides align to TRBD2. V was clipped by 5 bases and J by 0 bases; unmatched bases: 4. This CDR3 has 17 residues. Germline V gene data show CDR1 as ENHRY and CDR2 as SYGVKD.

V and J are TRBV18 and TRBJ2-7, with D maybe TRBD2 (6 bases). From germline, CDR1 is KGHSH and CDR2 LQKENI. This CDR3 is built from 15 residues. V lost 6 bases to trimming and J lost 2 bases, with 17 bases between them. This CDR3 reads CASSPAEGGAYEQYF. The CDR3 DNA sequence: TGTGCCAGCTCCCCCGCGGAGGGAGGCGCCTACGAGCAGTACTTC. Full variable domain (remainder filled in from reference TRBV18 and TRBJ2-7): NAGVMQNPRHLVRRRGQEARLRCSPMKGHSHVYWYRQLPEEGLKFMVYLQKENIIDESGMPKERFSAEFPKEGPSILRIQQVVRGDSAAYFCASSPAEGGAYEQYFGPGTRLTVT.

The chain links TRBV7-3 to TRBJ1-1; a weak D match, TRBD1 (6 bases). The CDR3 contains 15 residues. V lost 2 bases, J lost 1 base, and 11 bases lay in between. Germline V gene sequence: CDR1 SGHTA, CDR2 FQGTGA. The CDR3 region has the DNA TGTGCCAGCAGCTTATACGGGACACAGAACACTGAAGCTTTCTTT. Its translation: CASSLYGTQNTEAFF.

This clone was detected once. V gene TRBV11-1 combines with J gene TRBJ2-7, with D possibly TRBD1 on 5 matching bases. Germline V gene data show CDR1 as SGHAT and CDR2 as FQDESV (reference sequence). This CDR3 is 15 amino acids long. V gave up 2 bases and J gave up 5 bases, with 16 bases separating them. The CDR3 region is CASSLSSGQYHEQYF. The CDR3 nucleotides read TGTGCCAGCAGCTTAAGCTCAGGGCAGTATCACGAGCAGTACTTC.

As to this clone: This specimen includes other DNA sequences encoding the same CDR3. The rearrangement uses TRBV6-5 and TRBJ2-7, with 8 nucleotides matching TRBD1. Germline CDR1 reads MNHEY; CDR2 reads SVGAGI. V gave up 8 bases and J gave up 1 base; unmatched junction bases: 10. The CDR3 consists of 15 residues. CDR3 DNA sequence: TGTGCCAGCCGATCATCCGGGACAGGATCCTACGAGCAGTACTTC. Amino acids: CASRSSGTGSYEQYF.

The V and J genes are TRBV18 and TRBJ1-5; D perhaps matches TRBD1 (6 bases). The CDR3 spans 16 residues. Looked up from germline, CDR1 is KGHSH and CDR2 is LQKENI. V lost 0 bases and J lost 7, with 16 bases in between. The CDR3, as DNA: TGTGCCAGCTCACCACCCTTGGGCAGGGGAGGGCAGCCCCAGCATTTT. Residues: CASSPPLGRGGQPQHF.

The chain uses TRBV11-3 and TRBJ2-2, with unresolved D. V lost 1 base and J 4 bases, leaving 10 bases between the germline ends. Germline assignment: CDR1 SGHNT and CDR2 YENEEA. The CDR3 loop spans 15 amino acids. Here the CDR3 reads CASSLGRWGTGELFF. The CDR3 DNA is TGTGCCAGCAGCTTAGGTCGGTGGGGCACCGGGGAGCTGTTTTTT.

Notes on this clone: Other DNA sequences in this sample translate to the same CDR3. The chain couples TRBV6-1 to TRBJ2-5; the D gene is possibly TRBD2 (5 bases). The germline V and J ends were trimmed by 2 bases and 4 bases, with 11 bases remaining between them. This CDR3 region has 14 residues. Germline assignment: CDR1 MNHNS and CDR2 SASEGT. The CDR3 is CASSERGRGETQYF. The CDR3 nucleotides read TGTGCCAGCAGTGAAAGAGGGAGAGGAGAGACCCAGTACTTC.

The chain combines TRBV19 with TRBJ2-2; D remains unclear. Germline assignment: CDR1 LNHDA and CDR2 SQIVND (reference sequence). The CDR3 totals 13 residues. V was pared by 4 bases and J by 0 bases, with 3 bases between. The CDR3 is CASSNTNTGELFF. The CDR3 DNA reads TGTGCCAGTAGTAACACGAACACCGGGGAGCTGTTTTTT.

The chain employs TRBV6-6 and TRBJ2-1; 8 bases line up with TRBD1. V lost 2 bases to trimming and J lost 10 bases; unmatched junction nucleotides: 10. CDR1 is MNHNY and CDR2 is SVGAGI in the germline V gene (reference sequence). The CDR3 length is 15 residues. CDR3 sequence: CASSYGQGAREEQFF. The CDR3 bases are TGTGCCAGCAGTTACGGGCAGGGGGCTAGGGAAGAGCAGTTCTTC.

V usage is TRBV30 and J usage is TRBJ1-2, with D possibly TRBD1 on 5 matching bases. The CDR3 totals 13 residues. Germline lookup yields CDR1 GTSNPN and CDR2 SVGIG (reference sequence). The V gene lost 3 bases and the J gene lost 2 bases, with 10 bases spanning the gap. The DNA of the CDR3 is TGTGCCTGGAGAAACAGGAAAAACTATGGCTACACCTTC. This codes for CAWRNRKNYGYTF.

The table lists this clone with a count of one. V usage is TRBV5-1 and J usage is TRBJ1-2; D uncertain. The CDR3 contains 14 residues. Germline assignment: CDR1 SGHRS and CDR2 YFSETQ. The germline V and J ends were trimmed by 4 bases and 0 bases, with 10 bases remaining between them. CDR3 residues: CASSPERPNYGYTF. CDR3 DNA sequence: TGCGCCAGCAGCCCTGAAAGGCCTAACTATGGCTACACCTTC.

This chain uses TRBV6-6 with TRBJ2-7; D tentatively fits TRBD1 or TRBD2 (6 bases each). The CDR3 consists of 14 residues. CDR1 is MNHNY, CDR2 SVGAGI, per germline (reference sequence). V was shortened by 6 bases and J by 6 bases, with 18 bases between the two germline ends. CDR3 sequence reads: CASSPWGAPSEQYF. The CDR3 DNA follows: TGTGCCAGCAGCCCTTGGGGGGCCCCAAGCGAGCAGTACTTC.

V is TRBV5-1 and J is TRBJ2-7, with TRBD1 identical over 7 bases. The CDR3 runs 13 residues. Germline CDR1 SGHRS, CDR2 YFSETQ. The V segment lost 4 bases and the J segment 2 bases; nucleotides outside the gene matches: 3. The CDR3 loop is CASSIDRAYEQYF. For the CDR3, the DNA is TGCGCCAGCAGCATAGACAGGGCCTACGAGCAGTACTTC.

A remark on this clone: Other DNA sequences within the sample encode an identical CDR3. V and J are TRBV7-2 and TRBJ1-2; TRBD1 agrees at 8 bases. The trim removed 5 bases at V and 4 bases at J, leaving 3 bases unmatched. CDR3 length equals 13 residues. CDR1 and CDR2 from the germline V gene are SGHTA and FQGNSA. Here the CDR3 DNA reads TGTGCCAGCAGCCTGGGACAGGTCTATGGCTACACCTTC. This translates into CASSLGQVYGYTF.

A note on this clone: This specimen includes other DNA sequences encoding the same CDR3. The chain couples TRBV18 to TRBJ2-7, with D maybe TRBD1 (6 bases). Germline values: CDR1 KGHSH, CDR2 LQKENI. This CDR3 has 14 amino acids. The ends were cut back, 3 bases at V and 2 bases at J, with 11 bases in the middle. CDR3 in amino acids: CASSPQGIPYEQYF. The CDR3 DNA reads TGTGCCAGCTCACCCCAGGGGATTCCCTACGAGCAGTACTTC.

The rearrangement joins TRBV5-1 to TRBJ1-4, with a weak D call TRBD1 (6 bases). Germline CDR1 SGHRS, CDR2 YFSETQ. V lost 4 bases, J lost 6 bases, and 16 bases lay in between. This CDR3 comprises 15 residues. CDR3 DNA sequence: TGCGCCAGCAGCCCGAGGGGGGGCGCCGATGAAAAACTGTTTTTT. Amino acid sequence: CASSPRGGADEKLFF.

This clone has only one observation. The chain employs TRBV15 and TRBJ2-1, with D possibly being TRBD2 (6 bases). Germline CDR1 reads LNHNV; CDR2 reads YYDKDF (reference sequence). The CDR3 loop spans 16 amino acids. Trimming took off 5 bases at V and 0 bases at J, with 14 bases between the two ends. This CDR3 reads CATSGWDSSSYNEQFF. The CDR3 DNA is TGTGCCACCAGCGGCTGGGACTCGAGCTCCTACAATGAGCAGTTCTTC. Combining the CDR3 with reference TRBV15 and TRBJ2-1 gives the whole variable domain DAMVIQNPRYQVTQFGKPVTLSCSQTLNHNVMYWYQQKSSQAPKLLFHYYDKDFNNEADTPDNFQSRRPNTSFCFLDIRSPGLGDTAMYLCATSGWDSSSYNEQFFGPGTRLTVL.